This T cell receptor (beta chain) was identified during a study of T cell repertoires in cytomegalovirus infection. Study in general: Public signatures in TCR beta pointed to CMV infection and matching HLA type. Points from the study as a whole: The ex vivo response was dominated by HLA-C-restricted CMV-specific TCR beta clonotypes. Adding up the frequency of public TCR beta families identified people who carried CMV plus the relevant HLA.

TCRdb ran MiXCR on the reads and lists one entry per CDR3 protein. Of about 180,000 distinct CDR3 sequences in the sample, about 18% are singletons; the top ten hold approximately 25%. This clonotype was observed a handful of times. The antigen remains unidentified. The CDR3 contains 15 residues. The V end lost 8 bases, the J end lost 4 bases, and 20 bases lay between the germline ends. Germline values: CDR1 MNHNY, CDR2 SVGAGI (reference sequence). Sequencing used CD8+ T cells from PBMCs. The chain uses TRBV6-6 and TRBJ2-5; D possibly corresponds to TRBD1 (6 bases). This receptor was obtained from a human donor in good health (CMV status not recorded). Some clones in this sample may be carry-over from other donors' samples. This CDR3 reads CASFLNRELRETQYF. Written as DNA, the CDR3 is TGTGCCAGCTTTTTGAACAGGGAATTGAGAGAGACCCAGTACTTC.